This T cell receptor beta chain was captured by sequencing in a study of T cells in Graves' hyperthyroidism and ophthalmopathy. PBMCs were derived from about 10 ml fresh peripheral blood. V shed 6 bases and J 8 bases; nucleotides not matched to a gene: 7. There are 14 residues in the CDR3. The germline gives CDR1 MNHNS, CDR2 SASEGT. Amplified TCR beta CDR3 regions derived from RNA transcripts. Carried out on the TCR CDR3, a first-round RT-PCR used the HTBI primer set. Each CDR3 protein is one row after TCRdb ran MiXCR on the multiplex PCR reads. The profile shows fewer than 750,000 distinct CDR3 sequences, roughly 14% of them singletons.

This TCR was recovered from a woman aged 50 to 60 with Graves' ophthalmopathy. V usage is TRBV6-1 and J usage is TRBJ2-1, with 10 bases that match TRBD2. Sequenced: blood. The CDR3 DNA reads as TGTGCCAGCAGCCCTCTAGCGGGAGCGGATGAGCAGTTCTTC. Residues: CASSPLAGADEQFF.